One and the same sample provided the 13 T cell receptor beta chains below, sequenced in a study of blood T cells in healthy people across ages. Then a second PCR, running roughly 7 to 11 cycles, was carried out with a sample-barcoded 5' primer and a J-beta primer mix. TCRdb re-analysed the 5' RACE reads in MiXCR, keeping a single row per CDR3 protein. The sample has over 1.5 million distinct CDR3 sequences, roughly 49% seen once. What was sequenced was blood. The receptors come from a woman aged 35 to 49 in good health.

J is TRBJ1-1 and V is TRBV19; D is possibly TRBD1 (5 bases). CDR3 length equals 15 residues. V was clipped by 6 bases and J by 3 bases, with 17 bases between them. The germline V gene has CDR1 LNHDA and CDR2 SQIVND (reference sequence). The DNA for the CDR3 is TGTGCCAGTAGCTATCCGGGAGCAGGGCACACTGAAGCTTTCTTT. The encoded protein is CASSYPGAGHTEAFF.

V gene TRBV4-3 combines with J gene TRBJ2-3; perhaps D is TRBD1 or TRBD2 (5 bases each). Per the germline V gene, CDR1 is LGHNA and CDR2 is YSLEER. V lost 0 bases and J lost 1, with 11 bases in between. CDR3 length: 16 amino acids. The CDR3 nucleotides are TGCGCCAGCAGCCAAGAGGTCCGGGGCCGCACAGATACGCAGTATTTT. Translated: CASSQEVRGRTDTQYF.

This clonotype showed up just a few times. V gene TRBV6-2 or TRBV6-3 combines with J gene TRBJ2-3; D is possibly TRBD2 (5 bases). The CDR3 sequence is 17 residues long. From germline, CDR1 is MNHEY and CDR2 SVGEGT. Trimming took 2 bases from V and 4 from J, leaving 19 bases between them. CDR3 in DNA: TGTGCCAGCAGTTACCTTTACAAGGCGAGGGTCCCAGATACGCAGTATTTT. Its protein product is CASSYLYKARVPDTQYF.

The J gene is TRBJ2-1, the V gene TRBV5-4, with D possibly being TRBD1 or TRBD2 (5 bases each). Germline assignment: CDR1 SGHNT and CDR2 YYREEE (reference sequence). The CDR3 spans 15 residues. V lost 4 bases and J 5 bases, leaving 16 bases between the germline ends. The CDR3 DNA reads TGTGCCAGCAGCCAGAAGTCGGGGCCAGACAATGAGCAGTTCTTC. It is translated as CASSQKSGPDNEQFF.

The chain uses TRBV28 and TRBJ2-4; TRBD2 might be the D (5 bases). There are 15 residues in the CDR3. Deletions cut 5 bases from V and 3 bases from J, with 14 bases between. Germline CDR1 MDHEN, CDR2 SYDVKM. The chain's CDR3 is CASSPEGSLKNIQYF. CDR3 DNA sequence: TGTGCCAGCAGTCCTGAGGGATCCCTCAAAAACATTCAGTACTTC.

In DNA, the CDR3 is TGTGCCAGCAGCTTGACCGGAATTGGAAGTGCAGACTCTGGAAACACCATATATTTT. This sequence encodes CASSLTGIGSADSGNTIYF. The chain employs TRBV5-5 and TRBJ1-3; D is uncertain. The CDR3 contains 19 residues. V was clipped by 1 base and J by 0 bases, with 20 bases between them. Germline assignment: CDR1 SGHKS and CDR2 YYEKEE (reference sequence).

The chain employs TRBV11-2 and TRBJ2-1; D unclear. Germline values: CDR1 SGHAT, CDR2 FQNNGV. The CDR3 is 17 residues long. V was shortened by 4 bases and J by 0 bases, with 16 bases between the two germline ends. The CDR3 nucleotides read TGTGCCAGCAGCTCAGCCACCCGGGTGAACTCCTACAATGAGCAGTTCTTC. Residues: CASSSATRVNSYNEQFF. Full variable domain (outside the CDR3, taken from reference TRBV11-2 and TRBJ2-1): EAGVAQSPRYKIIEKRQSVAFWCNPISGHATLYWYQQILGQGPKLLIQFQNNGVVDDSQLPKDRFSAERLKGVDSTLKIQPAKLEDSAVYLCASSSATRVNSYNEQFFGPGTRLTVL.

The CDR3 here is CASSKERPFGPWGGETQYF. The CDR3 DNA is TGTGCCAGCAGCAAAGAGCGGCCATTTGGCCCATGGGGCGGAGAGACCCAGTACTTC. The chain recombines TRBV21-1 with TRBJ2-5; the D call in the table, TRBD1, was not verified against the DNA. TRBV21-1 is classified as a pseudogene. The CDR3 has 19 residues.

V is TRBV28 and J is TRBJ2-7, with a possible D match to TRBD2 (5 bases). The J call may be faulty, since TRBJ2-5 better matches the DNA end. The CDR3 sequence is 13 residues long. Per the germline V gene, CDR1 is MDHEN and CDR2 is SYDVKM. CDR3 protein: CASSVGTGRTQYF. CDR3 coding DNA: TGTGCCAGCAGTGTCGGCACTGGGAGGACCCAGTACTTC.

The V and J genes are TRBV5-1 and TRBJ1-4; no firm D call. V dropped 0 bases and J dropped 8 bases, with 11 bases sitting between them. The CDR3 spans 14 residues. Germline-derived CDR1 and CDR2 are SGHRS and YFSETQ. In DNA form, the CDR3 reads TGCGCCAGCAGCTTGGAGAGGGTTGGGGAAAAACTGTTTTTT. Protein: CASSLERVGEKLFF.

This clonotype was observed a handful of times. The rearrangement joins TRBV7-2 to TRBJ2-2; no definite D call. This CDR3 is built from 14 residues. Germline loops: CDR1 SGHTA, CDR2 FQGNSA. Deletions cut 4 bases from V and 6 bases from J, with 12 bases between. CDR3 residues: CASSSVAVSGELFF. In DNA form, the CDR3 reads TGTGCCAGCAGCTCCGTCGCGGTCTCCGGGGAGCTGTTTTTT.

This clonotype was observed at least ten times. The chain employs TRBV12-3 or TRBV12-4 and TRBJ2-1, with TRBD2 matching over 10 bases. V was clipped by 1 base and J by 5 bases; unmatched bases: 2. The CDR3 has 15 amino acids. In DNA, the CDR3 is TGTGCCAGCAGTTTAGGCCTAGCGGGGGACAATGAGCAGTTCTTC. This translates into CASSLGLAGDNEQFF.

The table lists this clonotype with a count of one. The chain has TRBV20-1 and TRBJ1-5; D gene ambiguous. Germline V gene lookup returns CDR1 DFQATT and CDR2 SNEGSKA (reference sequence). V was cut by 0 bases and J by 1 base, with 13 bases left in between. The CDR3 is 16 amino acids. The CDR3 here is CSARDGSGGSNQPQHF. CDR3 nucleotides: TGCAGTGCTAGAGATGGCTCGGGTGGGAGCAATCAGCCCCAGCATTTT.